The next 13 T cell receptor beta chains were all read from a single sample in a study of identical twins. Each CDR3 protein is one row after TCRdb ran MiXCR on the 5' RACE reads. Of approximately 470,000 distinct CDR3 sequences listed, 12% to 15% are singletons. This same sample was also taken into another study, of yellow fever vaccine responses in identical twins.

The specimen sequenced was CD4+ T cells sorted from blood. All receptors come from a woman between 18 and 29 years old in good health.

This clonotype was detected only a few times. The rearrangement joins TRBV6-5 to TRBJ2-2; D is possibly TRBD2 (6 bases). The CDR3 covers 16 residues. The germline gives CDR1 MNHEY, CDR2 SVGAGI. The V gene lost 0 bases and the J gene lost 3 bases, with 11 bases spanning the gap. The CDR3 spells CASSYSGLGYTGELFF. The CDR3 DNA follows: TGTGCCAGCAGTTACTCGGGACTGGGGTACACCGGGGAGCTGTTTTTT.

This clonotype was seen repeatedly, ten times or more. The rearrangement joins TRBV29-1 to TRBJ2-1; 8 nucleotides agree with TRBD2. Per the germline V gene, CDR1 is SQVTM and CDR2 is ANQGSEA. CDR3 length: 13 amino acids. Trimming at V came to 6 bases and at J to 4 bases, leaving 5 bases not matched to a gene. The CDR3 sequence: CSVPGLGYNEQFF. As DNA, the CDR3 is TGCAGCGTACCGGGACTAGGGTACAATGAGCAGTTCTTC.

This chain uses TRBV3-1 with TRBJ2-7, with unresolved D. Germline CDR1 is LGHDT and CDR2 is YNNKEL (reference sequence). Trimming took 0 bases from V and 0 from J, leaving 9 bases between them. The CDR3 consists of 15 residues. The CDR3 reads CASSQDPAPSYEQYF. CDR3 sequence (DNA): TGTGCCAGCAGCCAAGATCCAGCCCCCTCCTACGAGCAGTACTTC.

V gene TRBV2 combines with J gene TRBJ2-1; D gene ambiguous. V dropped 10 bases and J dropped 5 bases, with 15 bases sitting between them. Germline assignment: CDR1 SNHLY and CDR2 FYNNEI. The CDR3 runs 13 residues. The CDR3 loop reads CATKSRRNNEQFF. CDR3 nucleotides: TGTGCCACCAAATCAAGGCGAAACAATGAGCAGTTCTTC.

This clonotype was recorded a few times. The V call is TRBV7-2, the J call TRBJ2-7; 9 bases line up with TRBD1. Germline lookup yields CDR1 SGHTA and CDR2 FQGNSA. The CDR3 length is 15 residues. V was pared by 1 base and J by 5 bases, with 6 bases of the junction left unmatched. CDR3 nucleotide sequence: TGTGCCAGCAGCTTAGAAGGGACAGGGAGCCACGAGCAGTACTTC. It translates to CASSLEGTGSHEQYF.

V gene TRBV7-9 combines with J gene TRBJ2-3; possibly TRBD2 for D (5 bases). Per the germline V gene, CDR1 is SEHNR and CDR2 is FQNEAQ (reference sequence). This CDR3 is built from 15 residues. Trimming removed 1 base at V and 2 bases at J, with 10 bases between. The CDR3: CASSLGAADTDTQYF. The CDR3 nucleotides are TGTGCCAGCAGCTTAGGAGCGGCGGACACAGATACGCAGTATTTT.

Comment on this clonotype: A junction boundary mismatches the germline segment, possibly from a read error. V usage is TRBV5-3 and J usage is TRBJ2-7; D gene ambiguous. TRBV5-3 is noted as an ORF with a role that remains uncertain. There are 11 residues in the CDR3. The CDR3 bases are TGTGCTAGAAGCTTGGACTACGAGCAGTACTTC. Protein sequence: CARSLDYEQYF.

This sequence joins TRBV20-1 and TRBJ1-1; 8 nucleotides line up with TRBD1. Trimming cost V 2 bases and J 5 bases; bases outside gene matches: 7. CDR1 DFQATT and CDR2 SNEGSKA come from the germline V gene (reference sequence). CDR3 length: 14 amino acids. CDR3 nucleotide sequence: TGCAGTGCTAGATATGGACAGGGAGGTACTGAAGCTTTCTTT. Amino acids: CSARYGQGGTEAFF.

J is TRBJ2-1 and V is TRBV5-8; 8 bases map to TRBD1. Germline values: CDR1 SGHTS, CDR2 YDEGEE. This CDR3 spans 16 amino acids. V dropped 4 bases and J dropped 1; count of bases not matched to a gene: 7. In DNA, the CDR3 is TGTGCCAGCAGCACGCAACGACAGGGGTCCTACAATGAGCAGTTCTTC. This gives the protein CASSTQRQGSYNEQFF.

The chain links TRBV29-1 to TRBJ2-3; D unresolved. V dropped 4 bases and J dropped 2 bases, with 10 bases sitting between them. The CDR3 spans 13 residues. Germline CDR1 SQVTM, CDR2 ANQGSEA. The DNA for the CDR3 is TGCAGCGTTGTGGGCGGATACACAGATACGCAGTATTTT. Translating gives CSVVGGYTDTQYF.

This clonotype occurred a few times. The chain joins TRBV5-1 to TRBJ2-3, with TRBD2 as a possible D gene (7 bases). Germline CDR1 and CDR2: SGHRS and YFSETQ. V was trimmed by 0 bases and J by 5 bases, leaving 19 bases between them. The CDR3 has 17 amino acids. The CDR3 nucleotides are TGCGCCAGCAGCTTGGCCTTGGGGGGGGGCGTCGGAGATACGCAGTATTTT. The encoded protein is CASSLALGGGVGDTQYF.

This clonotype occurred many times. This sequence joins TRBV10-2 and TRBJ2-7, with a weak D call TRBD2 (6 bases). The CDR3 runs to 15 residues. V gave up 6 bases and J gave up 2 bases, with 17 bases separating them. Looked up from germline, CDR1 is WSHSY and CDR2 is SAAADI. The CDR3 region has the DNA TGCGCCAGCAGGACAGCGGAGGGACGAACCTACGAGCAGTACTTC. The encoded protein is CASRTAEGRTYEQYF.

The chain joins TRBV27 to TRBJ2-3; D remains ambiguous. CDR1 and CDR2 (germline): MNHEY, SMNVEV (reference sequence). The V end lost 8 bases, the J end lost 7 bases, and 10 bases lay between the germline ends. The CDR3 spans 11 residues. CDR3 sequence (DNA): TGTGCCAGCTCCAACGGCTATACGCAGTATTTT. This translates into CASSNGYTQYF.